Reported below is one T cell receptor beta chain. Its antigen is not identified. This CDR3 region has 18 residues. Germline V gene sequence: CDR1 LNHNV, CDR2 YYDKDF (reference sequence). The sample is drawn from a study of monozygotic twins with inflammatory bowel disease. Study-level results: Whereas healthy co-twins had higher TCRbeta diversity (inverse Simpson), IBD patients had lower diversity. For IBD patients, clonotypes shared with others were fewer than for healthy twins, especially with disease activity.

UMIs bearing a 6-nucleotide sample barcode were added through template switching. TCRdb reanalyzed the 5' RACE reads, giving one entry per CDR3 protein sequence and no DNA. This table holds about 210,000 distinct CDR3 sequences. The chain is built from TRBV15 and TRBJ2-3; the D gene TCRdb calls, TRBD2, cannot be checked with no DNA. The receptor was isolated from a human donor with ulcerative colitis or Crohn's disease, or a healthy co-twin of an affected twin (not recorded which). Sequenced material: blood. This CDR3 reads CATSRERDAGGFTDTQYF.